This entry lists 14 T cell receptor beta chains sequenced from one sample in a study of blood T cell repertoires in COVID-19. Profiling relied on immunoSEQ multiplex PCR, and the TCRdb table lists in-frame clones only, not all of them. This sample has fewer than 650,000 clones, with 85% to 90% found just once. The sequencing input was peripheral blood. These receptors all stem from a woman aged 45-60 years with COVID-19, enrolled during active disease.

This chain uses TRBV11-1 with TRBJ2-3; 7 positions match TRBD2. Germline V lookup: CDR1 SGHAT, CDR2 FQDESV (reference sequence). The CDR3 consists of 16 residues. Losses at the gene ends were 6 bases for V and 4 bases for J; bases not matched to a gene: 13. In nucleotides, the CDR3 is TGTGCCAGCAGTTCAAAGCGGGGAAGTCTGTCAGATACGCAGTATTTT. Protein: CASSSKRGSLSDTQYF.

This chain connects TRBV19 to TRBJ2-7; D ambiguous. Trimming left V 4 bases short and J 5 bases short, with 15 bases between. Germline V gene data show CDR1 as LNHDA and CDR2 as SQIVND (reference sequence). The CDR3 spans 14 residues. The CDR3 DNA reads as TGTGCCAGTAGTAAGGTCCCAGGCCCTAACGAGCAGTACTTC. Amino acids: CASSKVPGPNEQYF.

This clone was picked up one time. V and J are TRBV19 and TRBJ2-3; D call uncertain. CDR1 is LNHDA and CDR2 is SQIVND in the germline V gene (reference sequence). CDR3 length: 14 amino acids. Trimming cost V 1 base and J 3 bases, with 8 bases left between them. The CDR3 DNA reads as TGTGCCAGTAGTATAGGGCCCGAAACAGATACGCAGTATTTT. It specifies CASSIGPETDTQYF.

The CDR3 coding sequence is TGTGCCAGCAGTTACTCGACTAGTCAAGAGACCCAGTACTTC. This translates into CASSYSTSQETQYF. The chain has TRBV6-5 and TRBJ2-5; tentative D call: TRBD2 (6 bases). The CDR3 consists of 14 residues. Between the trimmed V and J ends, which lost 0 bases and 2 bases, there was a span of 7 bases. CDR1 MNHEY and CDR2 SVGAGI come from the germline V gene.

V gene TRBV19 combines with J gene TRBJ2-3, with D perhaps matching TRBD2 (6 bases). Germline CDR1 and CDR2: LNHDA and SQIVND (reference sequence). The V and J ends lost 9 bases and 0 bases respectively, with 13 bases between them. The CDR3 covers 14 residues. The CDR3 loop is CASRAGFSTDTQYF. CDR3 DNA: TGTGCCAGCCGAGCGGGTTTTAGCACAGATACGCAGTATTTT.

The CDR3 coding sequence is TGTGCCAGTAGTATAGATCGGAGGTCCCAAGGTTCACCCCTCCACTTT. It is translated as CASSIDRRSQGSPLHF. The V gene is TRBV19, the J gene TRBJ1-6; no firm D call. V shed 0 bases and J shed 9 bases, with 15 bases lying between them. CDR1 is LNHDA and CDR2 is SQIVND in the germline V gene (reference sequence). CDR3 length equals 16 residues.

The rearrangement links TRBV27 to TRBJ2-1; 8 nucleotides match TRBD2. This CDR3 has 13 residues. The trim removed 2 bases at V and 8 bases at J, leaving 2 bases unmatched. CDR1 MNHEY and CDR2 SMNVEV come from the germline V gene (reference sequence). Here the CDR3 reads CASSLGTSDEQFF. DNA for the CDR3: TGTGCCAGCAGTTTAGGGACTAGTGATGAGCAGTTCTTC.

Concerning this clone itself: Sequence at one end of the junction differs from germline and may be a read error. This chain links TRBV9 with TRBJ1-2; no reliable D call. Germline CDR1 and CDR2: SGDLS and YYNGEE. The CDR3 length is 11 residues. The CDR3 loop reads CASSSLTGKNF. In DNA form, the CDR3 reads TGTGCCAGCAGCTCCCTGACGGGGAAGAACTTC.

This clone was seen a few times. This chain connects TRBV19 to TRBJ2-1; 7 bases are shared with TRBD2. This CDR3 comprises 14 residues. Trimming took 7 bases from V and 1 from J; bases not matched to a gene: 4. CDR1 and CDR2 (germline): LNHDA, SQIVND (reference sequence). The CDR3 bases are TGTGCCAGTACGACAGCGGGGTCCTACAATGAGCAGTTCTTC. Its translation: CASTTAGSYNEQFF.

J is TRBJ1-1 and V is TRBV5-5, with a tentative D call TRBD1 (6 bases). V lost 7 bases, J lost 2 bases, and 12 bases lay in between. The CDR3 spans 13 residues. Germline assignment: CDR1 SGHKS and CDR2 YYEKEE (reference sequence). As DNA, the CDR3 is TGTGCCAGCGATAAGACAGGAAACACTGAAGCTTTCTTT. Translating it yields CASDKTGNTEAFF.

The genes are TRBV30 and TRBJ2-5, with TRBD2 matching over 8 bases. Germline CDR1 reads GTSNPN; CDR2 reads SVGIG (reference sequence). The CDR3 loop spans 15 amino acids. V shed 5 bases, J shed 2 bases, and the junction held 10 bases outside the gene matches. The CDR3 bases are TGTGCCTGGTTAAATCGCGGGGGGCCTCAAGAGACCCAGTACTTC. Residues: CAWLNRGGPQETQYF.

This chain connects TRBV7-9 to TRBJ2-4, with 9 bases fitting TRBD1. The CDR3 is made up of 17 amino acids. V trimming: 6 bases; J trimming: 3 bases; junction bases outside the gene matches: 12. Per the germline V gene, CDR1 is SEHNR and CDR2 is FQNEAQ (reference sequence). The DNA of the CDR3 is TGTGCCAGCAGTTCTACCAGACAGGGGGATGACAAAAACATTCAGTACTTC. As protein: CASSSTRQGDDKNIQYF.

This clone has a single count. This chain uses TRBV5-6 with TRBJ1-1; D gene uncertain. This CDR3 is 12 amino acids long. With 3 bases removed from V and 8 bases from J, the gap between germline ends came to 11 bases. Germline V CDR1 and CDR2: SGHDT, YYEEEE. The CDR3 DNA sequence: TGTGCCAGCAGCTCCTGGGAGGGCGAAGCTTTCTTT. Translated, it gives CASSSWEGEAFF.

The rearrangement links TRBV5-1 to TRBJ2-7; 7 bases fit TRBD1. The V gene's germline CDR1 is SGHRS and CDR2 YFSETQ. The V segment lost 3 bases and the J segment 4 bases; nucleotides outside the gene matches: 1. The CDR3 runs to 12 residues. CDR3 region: CASSSDRYEQYF. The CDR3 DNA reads TGCGCCAGCAGCTCGGACAGGTACGAGCAGTACTTC.